Below are 25 T cell receptor beta chains sequenced from a single sample in a study of OX40 agonist ivuxolimab in advanced cancers. Clones were read by immunoSEQ multiplex PCR, and TCRdb kept only the in-frame ones, dropping some. Found here are approximately 35,000 clones, roughly 68% of them singletons; the top ten hold over 10%. Material: CD4+ or CD8+ T cells sorted from blood, obtained in a trial of the OX40 agonist ivuxolimab. The receptors originated from an adult with an advanced solid tumor such as melanoma, head and neck, liver or kidney cancer.

The chain carries TRBV27 and TRBJ2-3; tentatively, D is TRBD2 (7 bases). Trimming shortened V by 6 bases and J by 5 bases, and 21 bases separated the two germline ends. The CDR3 loop spans 16 amino acids. Germline V lookup: CDR1 MNHEY, CDR2 SMNVEV (reference sequence). The CDR3 DNA is TGTGCCAGCAGCTCCCGGGGGGCGCGGAGTAGAGATACGCAGTATTTT. It is translated as CASSSRGARSRDTQYF.

The chain recombines TRBV30 with TRBJ1-1; D might be TRBD1 (6 bases). The CDR3 covers 15 residues. Per germline, CDR1 GTSNPN and CDR2 SVGIG (reference sequence). Trimming pared 4 bases from V and 1 base from J, leaving 16 bases between. CDR3 nucleotides: TGTGCCTGGACCCTAGGGGGGCGCGGGAACACTGAAGCTTTCTTT. It yields the protein CAWTLGGRGNTEAFF.

This clone was seen once. The chain uses TRBV7-2 and TRBJ1-3; tentatively, D is TRBD1 (5 bases). V lost 6 bases and J lost 0, with 21 bases in between. The CDR3 covers 18 residues. CDR1 and CDR2 from the germline V gene are SGHTA and FQGNSA. The CDR3 here is CASSYYLGGESSGNTIYF. The CDR3 bases are TGTGCCAGCAGTTATTATCTTGGGGGGGAAAGCTCTGGAAACACCATATATTTT.

The genes are TRBV10-1 and TRBJ2-2; D remains ambiguous. V shed 4 bases and J shed 7 bases, with 16 bases lying between them. CDR3 length: 15 amino acids. Germline CDR1 and CDR2: WNHNN and SYGVQD (reference sequence). CDR3 in DNA: TGCGCCAGCAGTGTAAGTGGGTCCCGCCACGGGGAGCTGTTTTTT. This sequence encodes CASSVSGSRHGELFF.

CDR3 residues: CASSEWDRGATEQFF. The CDR3 DNA sequence: TGTGCCAGCAGTGAGTGGGACAGGGGGGCAACTGAGCAGTTCTTC. This chain connects TRBV6-1 to TRBJ2-1; 11 bases align to TRBD1. The V and J ends lost 3 bases and 9 bases, in that order; junction bases with no gene match: 7. CDR1 and CDR2 from the germline V gene are MNHNS and SASEGT. The CDR3 extends over 15 amino acids.

The rearrangement joins TRBV5-1 to TRBJ2-2; a weak D match, TRBD2 (5 bases). Germline V gene sequence: CDR1 SGHRS, CDR2 YFSETQ. Deletions cut 4 bases from V and 3 bases from J, with 10 bases between. The CDR3 has 14 residues. The CDR3 DNA sequence: TGCGCCAGCAGCAATGGACTGGACACCGGGGAGCTGTTTTTT. Protein: CASSNGLDTGELFF.

V usage is TRBV10-2 and J usage is TRBJ1-2; D is uncertain. There are 14 residues in the CDR3. Germline-derived CDR1 and CDR2 are WSHSY and SAAADI. Trimming pared 9 bases from V and 0 bases from J, leaving 14 bases between. The CDR3 DNA sequence: TGCGCCAGTTCACCGACTGTGTCTAACTATGGCTACACCTTC. This sequence encodes CASSPTVSNYGYTF.

In regard to this clone: An end of the junction differs from the germline gene, which may be a read error. The identical CDR3 is also encoded by other nucleotide sequences in the sample. The rearrangement joins TRBV13 to TRBJ2-3; 9 nucleotides match TRBD2. The CDR3 consists of 17 residues. Germline V CDR1 and CDR2: PRHDT, FYEKMQ (reference sequence). This CDR3 is CASSNRGGLAGSATQYF. The CDR3 DNA follows: TGTGCTAGCAGCAACAGAGGCGGGCTAGCGGGGTCCGCCACGCAGTATTTT.

The CDR3 DNA reads TGTGCCAGCAGCGGGTTGACAGATACGCAGTATTTT. Translated: CASSGLTDTQYF. This chain connects TRBV11-3 to TRBJ2-3, with D unresolved. Germline assignment: CDR1 SGHNT and CDR2 YENEEA. V lost 5 bases and J lost 3, with 6 bases in between. There are 12 residues in the CDR3.

The rearrangement links TRBV7-2 to TRBJ1-5; 9 bases agree with TRBD1. Germline V gene lookup returns CDR1 SGHTA and CDR2 FQGNSA. Germline trimming cut 5 bases from V and 6 bases from J; bases unmatched to any gene: 8. The CDR3 length is 15 residues. The CDR3 loop reads CASSLGQGEGQPQHF. The CDR3 coding sequence is TGTGCCAGCAGCCTGGGACAGGGAGAAGGTCAGCCCCAGCATTTT.

The chain recombines TRBV7-2 with TRBJ2-6; D is undetermined. Germline V CDR1 and CDR2: SGHTA, FQGNSA. The CDR3 is 11 residues long. Trimming took off 5 bases at V and 9 bases at J, with 5 bases between the two ends. Written as DNA, the CDR3 is TGTGCCAGCAGCACACTCAACGTCCTGACTTTC. This gives the protein CASSTLNVLTF.

The chain carries TRBV9 and TRBJ1-2, with TRBD1 matching 8 bases. CDR1 SGDLS and CDR2 YYNGEE come from the germline V gene. Trimming removed 0 bases from V and 5 bases from J; junction bases left unmatched: 9. This CDR3 spans 16 amino acids. The CDR3 sequence is CASSVAPVGQGYGYTF. The CDR3, as DNA: TGTGCCAGCAGCGTAGCGCCCGTTGGACAGGGATATGGCTACACCTTC.

The gene calls are TRBV11-2 and TRBJ2-3; 8 bases match TRBD1. V lost 2 bases to trimming and J lost 2 bases; unmatched junction nucleotides: 9. The CDR3 extends over 17 amino acids. Germline-derived CDR1 and CDR2 are SGHAT and FQNNGV. The CDR3 here is CASSLSFWTGITDTQYF. The CDR3 DNA sequence: TGTGCCAGCAGCTTATCTTTTTGGACAGGGATCACAGATACGCAGTATTTT. Full variable domain (rest looked up from reference TRBV11-2 and TRBJ2-3): EAGVAQSPRYKIIEKRQSVAFWCNPISGHATLYWYQQILGQGPKLLIQFQNNGVVDDSQLPKDRFSAERLKGVDSTLKIQPAKLEDSAVYLCASSLSFWTGITDTQYFGPGTRLTVL.

This clone is categorized as medium-sized (0.01 to 0.1%). This sequence joins TRBV25-1 and TRBJ1-2; possible D gene TRBD1, 6 bases. Deletions cut 6 bases from V and 6 bases from J, with 14 bases between. CDR3 length: 13 amino acids. CDR1 MGHDK and CDR2 SYGVNS come from the germline V gene. The CDR3 loop reads CASRRGGPNGYTF. The CDR3 DNA reads as TGTGCCAGCAGGAGGGGGGGGCCAAATGGCTACACCTTC.

This chain connects TRBV7-9 to TRBJ2-1, with D possibly TRBD2 on 7 matching bases. Deletions cut 0 bases from V and 4 bases from J, with 16 bases between. CDR1 is SEHNR, CDR2 FQNEAQ, per germline (reference sequence). CDR3 length: 17 amino acids. CDR3 residues: CASSLAVVGGLYNEQFF. For the CDR3, the DNA is TGTGCCAGCAGCTTAGCGGTTGTGGGGGGGCTTTACAATGAGCAGTTCTTC.

The chain recombines TRBV7-7 with TRBJ2-7, with D perhaps being TRBD1 or TRBD2 (5 bases each). Germline V gene sequence: CDR1 SSHAT, CDR2 FNYEAQ (reference sequence). The CDR3 is made up of 13 amino acids. The V gene lost 5 bases and the J gene lost 5 bases, with 13 bases spanning the gap. Here the CDR3 DNA reads TGTGCCAGCAGCCCCTCCGGGGCCCACGAGCAGTACTTC. Translation: CASSPSGAHEQYF.

The chain couples TRBV5-1 to TRBJ2-3; D gene unclear. Trimming cost V 0 bases and J 6 bases, with 8 bases left between them. Germline values: CDR1 SGHRS, CDR2 YFSETQ. The CDR3 contains 13 residues. The chain's CDR3 is CASSLAPRDTQYF. The DNA of the CDR3 is TGCGCCAGCAGCTTGGCCCCGAGGGATACGCAGTATTTT.

V is TRBV2 and J is TRBJ2-3; D unclear. The V gene lost 8 bases and the J gene lost 4 bases, with 7 bases spanning the gap. The CDR3 extends over 11 amino acids. Germline V gives CDR1 SNHLY, CDR2 FYNNEI. This CDR3 is CASGWADTQYF. In DNA, the CDR3 is TGTGCCAGCGGCTGGGCAGATACGCAGTATTTT. Full variable domain (rest looked up from reference TRBV2 and TRBJ2-3): EPEVTQTPSHQVTQMGQEVILRCVPISNHLYFYWYRQILGQKVEFLVSFYNNEISEKSEIFDDQFSVERPDGSNFTLKIRSTKLEDSAMYFCASGWADTQYFGPGTRLTVL.

This clone was counted only a few times. This CDR3 is CASSQVGDSRSPLHF. The CDR3 coding sequence is TGCGCCAGCAGCCAAGTTGGGGACAGCAGGTCACCCCTCCACTTT. The chain carries TRBV4-1 and TRBJ1-6, with 7 bases identical to TRBD1. Germline V lookup: CDR1 MGHRA, CDR2 YSYEKL. Trimming at V came to 1 base and at J to 10 bases, leaving 7 bases not matched to a gene. This CDR3 has 15 residues.

The chain has TRBV19 and TRBJ1-2; D uncertain. CDR1 and CDR2 from the germline V gene are LNHDA and SQIVND (reference sequence). The V gene lost 0 bases and the J gene lost 5 bases, with 10 bases spanning the gap. The CDR3 has 14 residues. The CDR3 loop reads CASSIDIKRYGYTF. Written as DNA, the CDR3 is TGTGCCAGTAGTATAGATATTAAGAGGTATGGCTACACCTTC.

The chain recombines TRBV7-8 with TRBJ2-3; D may be TRBD1 (6 bases). Germline CDR1 reads SGHVS; CDR2 reads FQNEAQ. V lost 0 bases, J lost 2 bases, and 9 bases lay in between. This CDR3 contains 15 residues. The CDR3 is CASSLAHRDTDTQYF. The CDR3, as DNA: TGTGCCAGCAGCTTAGCCCACAGGGACACAGATACGCAGTATTTT.

The chain combines TRBV30 with TRBJ1-1, with a possible D match to TRBD1 (5 bases). Germline assignment: CDR1 GTSNPN and CDR2 SVGIG (reference sequence). This CDR3 contains 11 residues. V gave up 0 bases and J gave up 10 bases, with 9 bases separating them. The CDR3 loop is CAWSVGRRAFF. The CDR3 DNA reads TGTGCCTGGAGTGTGGGACGGAGAGCTTTCTTT.

V usage is TRBV6-5 and J usage is TRBJ1-2, with unresolved D. V was shortened by 4 bases and J by 3 bases, with 6 bases between the two germline ends. The CDR3 spans 12 residues. Germline V gene lookup returns CDR1 MNHEY and CDR2 SVGAGI. The CDR3 reads CASSSRYYGYTF. The DNA of the CDR3 is TGTGCCAGCAGTTCCCGATACTATGGCTACACCTTC.

This chain joins TRBV11-2 and TRBJ2-3; 7 bases line up with TRBD2. CDR1 SGHAT and CDR2 FQNNGV come from the germline V gene. The CDR3 runs 15 residues. V gave up 1 base and J gave up 1 base; unmatched junction bases: 2. This CDR3 is CASSLGSGGTDTQYF. CDR3 nucleotide sequence: TGTGCCAGCAGCTTAGGGAGCGGGGGCACAGATACGCAGTATTTT.

V and J are TRBV6-1 and TRBJ2-5, with TRBD1 matching over 7 bases. This CDR3 is built from 14 residues. Per the germline V gene, CDR1 is MNHNS and CDR2 is SASEGT. V dropped 7 bases and J dropped 5; count of bases not matched to a gene: 10. Here the CDR3 reads CASTKTGLRETQYF. The CDR3 nucleotides are TGTGCCAGCACAAAGACAGGGCTGCGGGAGACCCAGTACTTC.